This TCR beta chain is drawn from a study of blood T cell repertoires in COVID-19. The CDR3 runs to 15 residues. V lost 4 bases, J lost 1 base, and 14 bases lay in between. Germline CDR1 reads SGHVS; CDR2 reads FQNEAQ. Some clones are missing from TCRdb's copy, which holds only in-frame ones; the method was immunoSEQ multiplex PCR. The repertoire includes hundreds of thousands of clones, more than 75% of them detected once, and about 2.1% sits in the top ten. Cohort placement rested on clinical history that participants reported themselves. Sequencing input: PBMCs or T cells enriched from blood (not recorded which). The TCR sequence derives from a woman aged 45-65 years who had recovered from COVID-19. This chain joins TRBV7-8 and TRBJ2-7, with D hard to call. The CDR3 is CASSYGPGSSYEQYF. The CDR3, as DNA: TGTGCCAGCAGCTACGGTCCAGGAAGTTCCTACGAGCAGTACTTC.